A single sample gave rise to the 5 T cell receptor beta chains below, sequenced in a study of OX40 agonist ivuxolimab in advanced cancers. TCRdb's copy holds only in-frame clones and misses some; the assay was immunoSEQ multiplex PCR. The sample has under 50,000 clones; approximately 83% are singletons. Here the sequenced sample was CD4+ or CD8+ T cells sorted from blood, taken in a trial of the OX40 agonist ivuxolimab. These receptors were taken from an adult with an advanced solid tumor such as melanoma, head and neck, liver or kidney cancer.

This clone showed up just a few times. The J gene is TRBJ2-5, the V gene TRBV7-8; perhaps TRBD2 as D (6 bases). The V end lost 5 bases, the J end lost 3 bases, and 22 bases lay between the germline ends. CDR1 is SGHVS, CDR2 FQNEAQ, per germline. CDR3 length: 17 residues. CDR3 sequence (DNA): TGTGCCAGCAGCCCAAGCCCGGGGGTCGGACTAAAAGAGACCCAGTACTTC. Amino acid sequence: CASSPSPGVGLKETQYF.

The V call is TRBV5-6, the J call TRBJ2-3, with D tentatively TRBD1 or TRBD2 (5 bases each). V was shortened by 6 bases and J by 3 bases, with 14 bases between the two germline ends. Per the germline V gene, CDR1 is SGHDT and CDR2 is YYEEEE. This CDR3 contains 14 residues. The CDR3 sequence: CASTWWGGTDTQYF. The CDR3, as DNA: TGTGCCAGCACCTGGTGGGGCGGGACAGATACGCAGTATTTT.

This clone was counted once. This rearrangement joins TRBV4-1 to TRBJ1-4, with D tentatively TRBD1 (5 bases). In germline, CDR1 is MGHRA, CDR2 YSYEKL. Trimming removed 2 bases from V and 6 bases from J, with 16 bases in between. CDR3 size: 16 residues. The CDR3 protein is CASSQISGGGDEKLFF. Written as DNA, the CDR3 is TGCGCCAGCAGCCAAATTTCGGGGGGTGGGGATGAAAAACTGTTTTTT.

The J gene is TRBJ2-3, the V gene TRBV28, with no clear D. V was shortened by 3 bases and J by 2 bases, with 6 bases between the two germline ends. The CDR3 has 13 residues. Germline CDR1 reads MDHEN; CDR2 reads SYDVKM. The CDR3 protein is CASSFILTDTQYF. In nucleotides, the CDR3 is TGTGCCAGCAGTTTTATCCTCACAGATACGCAGTATTTT.

This clone has a single count. V gene TRBV28 combines with J gene TRBJ2-2; D unresolved. The CDR3 has 16 amino acids. V was shortened by 6 bases and J by 1 base, with 15 bases between the two germline ends. The V gene's germline CDR1 is MDHEN and CDR2 SYDVKM. The chain's CDR3 is CASSLGTALNTGELFF. CDR3 nucleotide sequence: TGTGCCAGCAGCCTTGGTACAGCCCTGAACACCGGGGAGCTGTTTTTT.